This TCR beta chain was sequenced during a study of T-cell memory formation after mild COVID-19. One entry per CDR3 protein, called by TCRdb with MiXCR from the 5' RACE reads. The top ten clones hold 21% of a sample with fewer than 350,000 distinct CDR3 sequences, roughly an eighth of them seen once. Study results and limitations: Contracting clones from day 15 to 85 showed balanced CD4/CD8; later expanders favored CD4+. Whether second-wave clones peaking at day 37 were SARS-CoV-2 specific went unconfirmed. Pre-infection memory harbored some responding clones, suggesting cross-reactive memory joined.

This CDR3 is 11 amino acids long. Trimming took off 8 bases at V and 2 bases at J, with 5 bases between the two ends. In its sample, this clonotype was seen a few times. Its antigen is unidentified. The genes are TRBV12-3 or TRBV12-4 and TRBJ2-3; no reliable D call. This TCR was recovered from a man aged 18 to 30 who had mild COVID-19 (a few samples of this study predate the infection). Cell type and time point are not known. The sequencing sample was made of PBMCs or a T cell subset sorted from them (not recorded which). CDR3 coding DNA: TGTGCCAGCGGCCTCACAGATACGCAGTATTTT. Amino acids: CASGLTDTQYF.